These 19 T cell receptor beta chains share one sample of origin, sequenced in a study of blood T cell repertoires in COVID-19. Sequencing used immunoSEQ multiplex PCR; TCRdb keeps in-frame clones, though not all of them. Altogether about 140,000 clones are present, roughly 73% being singletons, with the ten largest covering roughly 9%. Specimen: peripheral blood. The receptors were sampled from a woman in her 50s with active or convalescent COVID-19.

The rearrangement joins TRBV3-1 (or the pseudogene TRBV3-2) to TRBJ2-2; the D gene is possibly TRBD1 (5 bases). This CDR3 region has 13 residues. CDR1 is LGHDT and CDR2 is YNNKEL in the germline V gene (reference sequence). V was pared by 3 bases and J by 5 bases, with 7 bases between. The CDR3 protein is CASSHPGTGELFF. As DNA, the CDR3 is TGTGCCAGCAGCCATCCAGGGACCGGGGAGCTGTTTTTT.

The V call is TRBV2, the J call TRBJ1-5; no clear D gene. V lost 3 bases, J lost 5 bases, and 11 bases lay in between. The CDR3 has 14 amino acids. Germline loops: CDR1 SNHLY, CDR2 FYNNEI. CDR3 protein: CASSEQEADQPQHF. CDR3 coding DNA: TGTGCCAGCAGTGAGCAGGAGGCGGATCAGCCCCAGCATTTT.

This rearrangement joins TRBV10-3 to TRBJ2-1; a possible D gene is TRBD1 (6 bases). The CDR3 sequence is 14 residues long. Germline loops: CDR1 ENHRY, CDR2 SYGVKD. Trimming took 7 bases from V and 1 from J, leaving 11 bases between them. CDR3 in amino acids: CAIKDRDSYNEQFF. The DNA of the CDR3 is TGTGCCATCAAGGACAGAGATTCCTACAATGAGCAGTTCTTC.

V usage is TRBV7-6 and J usage is TRBJ2-7, with 8 bases identical to TRBD1. CDR1 SGHVS and CDR2 FNYEAQ come from the germline V gene. V gave up 3 bases and J gave up 2 bases; unmatched junction bases: 6. The CDR3 contains 15 residues. CDR3 sequence: CASSFRSGGPYEQYF. CDR3 nucleotides: TGTGCCAGCAGCTTCCGCTCAGGGGGCCCCTACGAGCAGTACTTC.

The V and J genes are TRBV7-9 and TRBJ2-1, with TRBD1 matching 12 bases. Germline loops: CDR1 SEHNR, CDR2 FQNEAQ (reference sequence). V shed 5 bases and J 8 bases; nucleotides not matched to a gene: 7. The CDR3 runs to 15 residues. CDR3: CASSNWDRGRDEQFF. Here the CDR3 DNA reads TGTGCCAGCAGCAACTGGGACAGGGGGCGCGATGAGCAGTTCTTC.

The CDR3 protein is CASMEAQGHNTEAFF. In nucleotides, the CDR3 is TGCGCCAGCATGGAGGCTCAGGGGCATAACACTGAAGCTTTCTTT. The chain employs TRBV5-1 and TRBJ1-1; TRBD1 might be the D (6 bases). V gave up 6 bases and J gave up 2 bases, with 17 bases separating them. The CDR3 length is 15 residues. Germline values: CDR1 SGHRS, CDR2 YFSETQ. Combining the CDR3 with reference TRBV5-1 and TRBJ1-1 gives the whole variable domain KAGVTQTPRYLIKTRGQQVTLSCSPISGHRSVSWYQQTPGQGLQFLFEYFSETQRNKGNFPGRFSGRQFSNSRSEMNVSTLELGDSALYLCASMEAQGHNTEAFFGQGTRLTVV.

The CDR3 DNA reads as TGTGCCAGCTCGGGCGCGGGGCCAGGGAGCACAGATACGCAGTATTTT. It specifies CASSGAGPGSTDTQYF. V gene TRBV27 combines with J gene TRBJ2-3; tentatively, D is TRBD2 (6 bases). This CDR3 region has 16 residues. Trimming shortened V by 8 bases and J by 0 bases, and 18 bases separated the two germline ends. In germline, CDR1 is MNHEY, CDR2 SMNVEV (reference sequence).

The chain recombines TRBV11-2 with TRBJ1-3; D gene unclear. Germline V gene lookup returns CDR1 SGHAT and CDR2 FQNNGV. The CDR3 covers 13 residues. Trimming removed 8 bases at V and 2 bases at J, with 10 bases between. The CDR3 here is CASGPGPGNTIYF. CDR3 in DNA: TGTGCCAGCGGTCCCGGTCCTGGAAACACCATATATTTT.

This CDR3 reads CASSQDDRVGNTIYF. In nucleotides, the CDR3 is TGCGCCAGCAGCCAGGACGACAGGGTGGGAAACACCATATATTTT. The chain joins TRBV4-1 to TRBJ1-3; TRBD1 aligns across 7 bases. This CDR3 contains 15 residues. The J segment lost 4 bases and the V segment lost 3 bases, leaving 6 bases of the junction unmatched. Germline values: CDR1 MGHRA, CDR2 YSYEKL.

This chain uses TRBV18 with TRBJ2-3, with TRBD2 identical over 7 bases. This CDR3 has 16 amino acids. Germline V gene data show CDR1 as KGHSH and CDR2 as LQKENI. With V trimmed by 3 bases and J by 3 bases, 9 bases remained unmatched. The CDR3 DNA reads TGTGCCAGCTCACCCCCGAGGCGGGGGATGACAGATACGCAGTATTTT. It encodes CASSPPRRGMTDTQYF.

The rearrangement links TRBV19 to TRBJ1-4; 7 bases align to TRBD1. The CDR3 loop spans 15 amino acids. The germline V gene encodes CDR1 LNHDA and CDR2 SQIVND (reference sequence). Trimming took 2 bases from V and 1 from J; bases not matched to a gene: 1. This CDR3 is CASSINRGTNEKLFF. DNA of the CDR3: TGTGCCAGTAGTATAAACAGGGGAACTAATGAAAAACTGTTTTTT.

The chain is built from TRBV20-1 and TRBJ1-2, with TRBD1 matching over 8 bases. The J segment lost 0 bases and the V segment lost 3 bases, leaving 6 bases of the junction unmatched. Germline V lookup: CDR1 DFQATT, CDR2 SNEGSKA (reference sequence). The CDR3 extends over 15 amino acids. The CDR3 region has the DNA TGCAGTGCTAGTGGGGGACAGGCCACTAACTATGGCTACACCTTC. It specifies CSASGGQATNYGYTF.

The V call is TRBV28, the J call TRBJ1-4; TRBD1 matches 7 bases. This CDR3 has 15 amino acids. V lost 6 bases and J lost 8; bases outside the gene matches: 12. Germline CDR1 MDHEN, CDR2 SYDVKM. DNA of the CDR3: TGTGCCAGCAGACGACAGGGAGCTGTCGGCGAAAAACTGTTTTTT. Amino acid sequence: CASRRQGAVGEKLFF.

The V and J genes are TRBV18 and TRBJ1-1; D is uncertain. The CDR3 consists of 14 residues. V was cut by 1 base and J by 1 base, with 7 bases left in between. The germline CDR1 and CDR2 sequences are KGHSH and LQKENI. The CDR3 sequence is CASSPLGENTEAFF. As DNA, the CDR3 is TGTGCCAGCTCACCACTGGGAGAGAACACTGAAGCTTTCTTT. The whole variable domain, filled in from reference TRBV18 and TRBJ1-1, reads NAGVMQNPRHLVRRRGQEARLRCSPMKGHSHVYWYRQLPEEGLKFMVYLQKENIIDESGMPKERFSAEFPKEGPSILRIQQVVRGDSAAYFCASSPLGENTEAFFGQGTRLTVV.

CDR3 amino acids: CASSQVTGAGSEQFF. In DNA, the CDR3 is TGTGCCAGCAGCCAAGTTACGGGTGCTGGGTCTGAGCAGTTCTTC. The chain carries TRBV3-1 (or the pseudogene TRBV3-2) and TRBJ2-1; no clear D gene. Germline V gene sequence: CDR1 LGHDT, CDR2 YNNKEL (reference sequence). Deletions cut 1 base from V and 9 bases from J, with 16 bases between. This CDR3 contains 15 residues.

The table lists this clone with a few counts. The genes are TRBV6-2 or TRBV6-3 and TRBJ1-4, with TRBD1 matching 8 bases. Germline lookup yields CDR1 MNHEY and CDR2 SVGEGT. V shed 0 bases, J shed 0 bases, and the junction held 3 bases outside the gene matches. CDR3 length equals 17 residues. CDR3 coding DNA: TGTGCCAGCAGTTACTCGGGACAGGCATCAACTAATGAAAAACTGTTTTTT. It codes for CASSYSGQASTNEKLFF.

The chain has TRBV6-2 or TRBV6-3 and TRBJ2-3, with 13 bases fitting TRBD2. This CDR3 is built from 17 residues. J was trimmed by 0 bases and V by 5 bases; bases with no gene match: 5. The germline CDR1 and CDR2 sequences are MNHEY and SVGEGT. Here the CDR3 DNA reads TGTGCCAGCAGTACACTAGCGGGAGGGCTAAGCACAGATACGCAGTATTTT. Translating it yields CASSTLAGGLSTDTQYF.

This clone showed up just once. This chain joins TRBV5-5 and TRBJ1-5, with 7 bases lining up with TRBD1. Germline CDR1 SGHKS, CDR2 YYEKEE (reference sequence). The CDR3 totals 14 residues. The V and J ends lost 3 bases and 5 bases, in that order; junction bases with no gene match: 5. The CDR3 DNA follows: TGTGCCAGCAGCTACGACAGGGCTGATCAGCCCCAGCATTTT. This sequence encodes CASSYDRADQPQHF. The whole variable domain, filled in from reference TRBV5-5 and TRBJ1-5, reads DAGVTQSPTHLIKTRGQQVTLRCSPISGHKSVSWYQQVLGQGPQFIFQYYEKEERGRGNFPDRFSARQFPNYSSELNVNALLLGDSALYLCASSYDRADQPQHFGDGTRLSIL.

In its sample, this clone was seen once. This chain uses TRBV30 with TRBJ2-1; 12 bases are shared with TRBD2. Trimming took 8 bases from V and 8 from J; bases not matched to a gene: 10. Germline assignment: CDR1 GTSNPN and CDR2 SVGIG (reference sequence). The CDR3 is 14 residues long. The CDR3 nucleotides read TGTGCCGGCAGACTAGCGGGGGCGGGCGATGAGCAGTTCTTC. Protein sequence: CAGRLAGAGDEQFF.